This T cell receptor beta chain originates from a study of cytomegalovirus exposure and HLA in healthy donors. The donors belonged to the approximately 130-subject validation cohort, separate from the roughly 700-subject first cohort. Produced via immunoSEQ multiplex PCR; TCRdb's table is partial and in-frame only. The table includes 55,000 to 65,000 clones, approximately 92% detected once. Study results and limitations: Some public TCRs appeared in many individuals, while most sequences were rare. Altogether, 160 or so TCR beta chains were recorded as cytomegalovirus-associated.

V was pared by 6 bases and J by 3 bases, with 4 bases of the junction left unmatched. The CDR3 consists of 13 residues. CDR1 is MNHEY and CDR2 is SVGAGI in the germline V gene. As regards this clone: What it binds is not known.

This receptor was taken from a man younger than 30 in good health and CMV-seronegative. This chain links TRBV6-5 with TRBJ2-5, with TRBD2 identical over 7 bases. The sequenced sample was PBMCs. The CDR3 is CASRALAEETQYF. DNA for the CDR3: TGTGCCAGCAGGGCGCTAGCGGAAGAGACCCAGTACTTC.